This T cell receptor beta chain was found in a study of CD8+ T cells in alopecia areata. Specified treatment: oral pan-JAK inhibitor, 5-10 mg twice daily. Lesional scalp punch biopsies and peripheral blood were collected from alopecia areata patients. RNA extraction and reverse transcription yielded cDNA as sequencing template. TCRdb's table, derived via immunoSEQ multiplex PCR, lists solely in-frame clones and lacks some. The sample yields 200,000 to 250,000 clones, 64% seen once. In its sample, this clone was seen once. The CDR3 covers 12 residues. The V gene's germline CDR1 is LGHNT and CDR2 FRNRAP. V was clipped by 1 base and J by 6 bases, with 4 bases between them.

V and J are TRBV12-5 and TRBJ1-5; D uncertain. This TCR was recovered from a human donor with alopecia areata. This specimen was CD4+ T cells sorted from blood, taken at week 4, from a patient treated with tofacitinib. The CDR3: CASGLGSQPQHF. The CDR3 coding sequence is TGTGCTAGTGGTTTGGGTAGTCAGCCCCAGCATTTT.